The 12 T cell receptor beta chains presented below share a single source sample, sequenced in a study of T cells in localized non-small cell lung cancer. Profiled with immunoSEQ multiplex PCR; TCRdb holds only in-frame clones, not every one. The profile shows about 12,000 clones, roughly 84% of them singletons. The sequencing here drew on peripheral blood, taken before any cancer treatment. The receptors shown here come from a male donor at least 60 years old with stage I squamous cell lung carcinoma.

The chain uses TRBV15 and TRBJ2-3; D is uncertain. The V end was cut by 5 bases, the J end by 4 bases, with 13 bases between. The CDR3 is 14 residues long. CDR1 is LNHNV, CDR2 YYDKDF, per germline (reference sequence). The CDR3 sequence: CATSGGLPPDTQYF. CDR3 coding DNA: TGTGCCACCAGCGGCGGCCTCCCCCCAGATACGCAGTATTTT.

The chain employs TRBV2 and TRBJ2-7, with D perhaps matching TRBD1 (6 bases). Trimming shortened V by 0 bases and J by 4 bases, and 19 bases separated the two germline ends. CDR1 is SNHLY, CDR2 FYNNEI, per germline. The CDR3 is 17 residues long. The CDR3 here is CASSEARLSGQHYEQYF. CDR3 DNA: TGTGCCAGCAGTGAAGCTAGACTTTCGGGACAACATTACGAGCAGTACTTC.

The V and J genes are TRBV5-4 and TRBJ1-5; D gene ambiguous. The ends were cut back, 1 base at V and 13 bases at J, with 15 bases in the middle. The CDR3 sequence is 13 residues long. The V gene's germline CDR1 is SGHNT and CDR2 YYREEE (reference sequence). CDR3 loop: CASSLFGLGKQHF. The CDR3 DNA reads TGTGCCAGCAGCTTGTTCGGTCTTGGGAAACAGCATTTT.

This clone was counted a few times. The chain is built from TRBV11-1 and TRBJ2-7; D gene uncertain. Germline loops: CDR1 SGHAT, CDR2 FQDESV (reference sequence). This CDR3 is built from 14 residues. V lost 5 bases and J lost 0, with 11 bases in between. CDR3 sequence: CASSPPSGSYEQYF. As DNA, the CDR3 is TGTGCCAGCAGCCCTCCGTCCGGCTCCTACGAGCAGTACTTC.

The gene calls are TRBV28 and TRBJ1-2; D is perhaps TRBD1 (5 bases). This CDR3 contains 15 residues. Trimming shortened V by 5 bases and J by 8 bases, and 21 bases separated the two germline ends. Germline V gene data show CDR1 as MDHEN and CDR2 as SYDVKM. DNA for the CDR3: TGTGCCAGCAGTACCCCGTTCGGGGGAAAAGCGGGCTACACCTTC. Translated: CASSTPFGGKAGYTF.

The rearrangement links TRBV7-9 to TRBJ1-1; tentative D call: TRBD1 (5 bases). Deletions cut 3 bases from V and 7 bases from J, with 12 bases between. Germline V lookup: CDR1 SEHNR, CDR2 FQNEAQ (reference sequence). This CDR3 has 13 residues. The CDR3: CASSFPGTIEAFF. The CDR3 DNA sequence: TGTGCCAGCAGCTTTCCCGGGACCATTGAAGCTTTCTTT.

This clone has only one observation. The chain's CDR3 is CASSFNTGGTDTQYF. For the CDR3, the DNA is TGTGCCAGCAGTTTCAATACAGGGGGCACAGATACGCAGTATTTT. The chain couples TRBV27 to TRBJ2-3, with 7 bases aligning to TRBD1. The trim removed 3 bases at V and 1 base at J, leaving 4 bases unmatched. Germline V lookup: CDR1 MNHEY, CDR2 SMNVEV (reference sequence). The CDR3 covers 15 residues.

This chain joins TRBV14 and TRBJ1-2; D might be TRBD1 (5 bases). Trimming cost V 4 bases and J 0 bases, with 15 bases left between them. Per germline, CDR1 SGHDN and CDR2 FVKESK. The CDR3 sequence is 16 residues long. Written as DNA, the CDR3 is TGTGCCAGCAGCCTGGGAGGGGCTTTAGCTAACTATGGCTACACCTTC. Amino acids: CASSLGGALANYGYTF.

Comments on this clone: An end of the junction differs from the germline gene, which may be a read error. V is TRBV9 and J is TRBJ1-1; 7 bases agree with TRBD1. Germline V lookup: CDR1 SGDLS, CDR2 YYNGEE. The CDR3 is 15 residues long. CDR3 sequence: CASSRGEQGNSEAFF. CDR3 DNA sequence: TGTGCCAGCAGTCGTGGGGAACAGGGGAACTCTGAAGCTTTCTTT.

The rearrangement joins TRBV19 to TRBJ1-2, with D perhaps TRBD1 (6 bases). The length of the CDR3 is 15 residues. V lost 3 bases and J 6 bases, leaving 17 bases between the germline ends. Germline-derived CDR1 and CDR2 are LNHDA and SQIVND (reference sequence). CDR3 region: CASSIRAGAEDGYTF. CDR3 nucleotide sequence: TGTGCCAGTAGTATTCGTGCGGGGGCCGAAGATGGCTACACCTTC.

The chain is built from TRBV28 and TRBJ2-4; D ambiguous. V gave up 6 bases and J gave up 0 bases, with 15 bases separating them. Germline V gives CDR1 MDHEN, CDR2 SYDVKM. There are 16 residues in the CDR3. The DNA for the CDR3 is TGTGCCAGCAGCGAACGGGCCTCTATAGCCAAAAACATTCAGTACTTC. It specifies CASSERASIAKNIQYF. The full variable domain, with the rest looked up from reference TRBV28 and TRBJ2-4, is DVKVTQSSRYLVKRTGEKVFLECVQDMDHENMFWYRQDPGLGLRLIYFSYDVKMKEKGDIPEGYSVSREKKERFSLILESASTNQTSMYLCASSERASIAKNIQYFGAGTRLSVL.

V and J are TRBV28 and TRBJ1-5; D uncertain. This CDR3 is built from 14 residues. V was clipped by 3 bases and J by 3 bases, with 9 bases between them. The germline gives CDR1 MDHEN, CDR2 SYDVKM. The CDR3 DNA follows: TGTGCCAGCAGTTTCTCCAGATACAATCAGCCCCAGCATTTT. This codes for CASSFSRYNQPQHF.